This TCR beta chain derives from a study of a mutant IDH1 vaccine in newly diagnosed glioma. Looking at the study overall: A 62.5% male, 37.5% female split and a mean age of about 43 years characterized treated patients.

The CDR3 sequence is 15 residues long. The J segment lost 5 bases and the V segment lost 0 bases, leaving 7 bases of the junction unmatched. Germline V gives CDR1 SGDLS, CDR2 YYNGEE. Produced via immunoSEQ multiplex PCR; TCRdb's table is partial and in-frame only. Here the sample spans 50,000 to 75,000 clones, approximately 92% being singletons. General study results and limits: Patients showed vaccine-induced immune responses at a rate of approximately 92%. There seemed to be no relation between pseudoprogression and changes in top peripheral T cell clonotypes.

Noted time point: baseline, week 1 (first vaccination visit). As to treatment: pre-vaccination baseline after standard-of-care therapy. Regarding this clone: The antigen is not known.

V and J are TRBV9 and TRBJ1-1; 7 bases line up with TRBD1. Sequencing was performed on PBMCs, taken from a glioma patient treated with radiotherapy, temozolomide or both. This sequence originates from a man aged 45-60 years with glioma. The DNA of the CDR3 is TGTGCCAGCAGCGTAGAGGGTAGGGGGCGGACTGAAGCTTTCTTT. Its protein is CASSVEGRGRTEAFF.